This paragraph covers one T cell receptor (beta chain) sequence. Primers: 60 Vbeta forward and 13 Jbeta reverse. Only in-frame clones appear in the TCRdb table, and some are missing; sequencing was by immunoSEQ multiplex PCR. The sample lists about 110,000 clones; approximately 60% were seen once. The entry originates in a study of cytomegalovirus exposure and HLA in healthy donors. The V gene end was trimmed by 7 bases and the J gene end by 1 base; junction bases not matched to a gene: 6. CDR1 is MNHEY, CDR2 SMNVEV, per germline (reference sequence). This CDR3 spans 14 amino acids. The clonotype originates from a woman in her 30s in good health and CMV-seronegative. The rearrangement uses TRBV27 and TRBJ1-1, with TRBD1 matching 7 bases. Material: PBMCs. CDR3 residues: CASTQGVGNTEAFF. The CDR3 DNA follows: TGTGCCAGCACCCAGGGGGTGGGGAACACTGAAGCTTTCTTT.